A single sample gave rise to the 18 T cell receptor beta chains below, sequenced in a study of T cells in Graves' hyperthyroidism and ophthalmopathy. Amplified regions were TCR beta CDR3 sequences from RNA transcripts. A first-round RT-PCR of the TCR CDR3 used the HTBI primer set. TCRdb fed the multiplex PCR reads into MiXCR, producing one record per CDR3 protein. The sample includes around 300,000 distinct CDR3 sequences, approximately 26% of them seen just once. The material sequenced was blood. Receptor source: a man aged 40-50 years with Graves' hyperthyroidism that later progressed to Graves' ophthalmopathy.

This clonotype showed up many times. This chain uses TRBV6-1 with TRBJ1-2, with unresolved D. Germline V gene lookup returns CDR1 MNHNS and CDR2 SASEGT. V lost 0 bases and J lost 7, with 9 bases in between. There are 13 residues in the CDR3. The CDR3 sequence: CASSEADHGGYTF. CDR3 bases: TGTGCCAGCAGTGAAGCGGATCATGGTGGCTACACCTTC.

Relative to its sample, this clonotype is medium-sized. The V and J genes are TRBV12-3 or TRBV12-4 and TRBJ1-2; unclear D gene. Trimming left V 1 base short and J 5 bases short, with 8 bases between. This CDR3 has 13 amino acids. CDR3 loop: CASSLGSLYGYTF. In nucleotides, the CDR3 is TGTGCCAGCAGTTTAGGGTCGCTTTATGGCTACACCTTC.

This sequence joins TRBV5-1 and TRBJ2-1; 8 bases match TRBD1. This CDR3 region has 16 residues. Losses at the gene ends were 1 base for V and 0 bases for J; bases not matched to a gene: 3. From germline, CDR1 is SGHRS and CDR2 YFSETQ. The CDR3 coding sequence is TGCGCCAGCAGCTTGAGGGACAGGTCCTCCTACAATGAGCAGTTCTTC. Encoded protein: CASSLRDRSSYNEQFF.

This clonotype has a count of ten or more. This CDR3 reads CSVKPGHEQYF. CDR3 bases: TGCAGCGTCAAACCAGGTCACGAGCAGTACTTC. The genes are TRBV29-1 and TRBJ2-7; D ambiguous. Trimming left V 6 bases short and J 5 bases short, with 11 bases between. The CDR3 has 11 amino acids. Germline CDR1 reads SQVTM; CDR2 reads ANQGSEA.

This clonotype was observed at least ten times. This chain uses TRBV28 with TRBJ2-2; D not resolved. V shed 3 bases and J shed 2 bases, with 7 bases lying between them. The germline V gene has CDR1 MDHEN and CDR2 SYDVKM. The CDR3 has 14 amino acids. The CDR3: CASSLARNTGELFF. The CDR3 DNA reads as TGTGCCAGCAGTTTGGCGAGAAACACCGGGGAGCTGTTTTTT.

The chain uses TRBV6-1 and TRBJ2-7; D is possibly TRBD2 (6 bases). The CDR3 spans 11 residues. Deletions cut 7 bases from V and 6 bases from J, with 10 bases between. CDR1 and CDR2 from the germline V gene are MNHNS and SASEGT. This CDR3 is CASTREREQYF. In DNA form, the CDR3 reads TGTGCCAGCACCCGGGAGCGCGAGCAGTACTTC.

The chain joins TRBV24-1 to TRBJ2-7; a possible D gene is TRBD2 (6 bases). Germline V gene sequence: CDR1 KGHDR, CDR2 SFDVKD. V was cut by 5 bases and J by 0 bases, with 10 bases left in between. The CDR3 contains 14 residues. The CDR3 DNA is TGTGCCACCAGTGTGGGGGGAACCTCCTACGAGCAGTACTTC. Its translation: CATSVGGTSYEQYF.

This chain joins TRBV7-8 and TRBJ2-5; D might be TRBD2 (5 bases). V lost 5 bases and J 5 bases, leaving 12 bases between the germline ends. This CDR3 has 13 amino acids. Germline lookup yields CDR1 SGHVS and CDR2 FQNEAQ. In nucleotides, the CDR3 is TGTGCCAGCAGCCCCCCTAGGGAGGAGACCCAGTACTTC. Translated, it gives CASSPPREETQYF.

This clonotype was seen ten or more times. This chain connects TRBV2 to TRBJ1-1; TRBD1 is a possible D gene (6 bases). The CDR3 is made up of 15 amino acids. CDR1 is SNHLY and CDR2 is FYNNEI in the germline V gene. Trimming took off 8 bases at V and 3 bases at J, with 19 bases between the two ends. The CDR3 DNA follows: TGTGCCAGCGAGGGGGGTCTGGGGGTAGACACTGAAGCTTTCTTT. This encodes CASEGGLGVDTEAFF.

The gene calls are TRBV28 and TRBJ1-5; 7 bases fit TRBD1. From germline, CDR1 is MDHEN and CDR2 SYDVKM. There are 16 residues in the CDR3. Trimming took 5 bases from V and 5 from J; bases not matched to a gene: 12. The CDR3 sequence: CASSLRPDRVDQPQHF. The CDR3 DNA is TGTGCCAGCAGTCTTCGTCCAGACAGGGTCGATCAGCCCCAGCATTTT.

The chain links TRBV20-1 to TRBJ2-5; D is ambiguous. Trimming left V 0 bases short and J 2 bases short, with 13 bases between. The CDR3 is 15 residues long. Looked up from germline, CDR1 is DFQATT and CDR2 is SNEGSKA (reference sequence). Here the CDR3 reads CSAREGKAGQETQYF. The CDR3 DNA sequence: TGCAGTGCTAGAGAAGGAAAGGCTGGGCAAGAGACCCAGTACTTC.

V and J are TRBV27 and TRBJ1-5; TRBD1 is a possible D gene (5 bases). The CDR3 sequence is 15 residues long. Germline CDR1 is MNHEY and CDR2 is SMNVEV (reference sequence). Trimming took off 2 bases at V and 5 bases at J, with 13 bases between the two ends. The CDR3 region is CASSLQGRWDQPQHF. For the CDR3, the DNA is TGTGCCAGCAGTTTACAGGGTAGGTGGGATCAGCCCCAGCATTTT.

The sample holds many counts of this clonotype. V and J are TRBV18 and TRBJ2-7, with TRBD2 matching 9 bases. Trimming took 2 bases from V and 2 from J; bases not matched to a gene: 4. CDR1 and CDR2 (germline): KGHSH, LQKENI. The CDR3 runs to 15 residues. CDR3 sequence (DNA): TGTGCCAGCTCACCAGGGGCGGGAGGGCCCTACGAGCAGTACTTC. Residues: CASSPGAGGPYEQYF.

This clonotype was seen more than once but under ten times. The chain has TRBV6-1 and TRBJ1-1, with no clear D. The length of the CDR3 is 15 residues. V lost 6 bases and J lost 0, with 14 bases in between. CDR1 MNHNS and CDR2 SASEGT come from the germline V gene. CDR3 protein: CASRIRWALNTEAFF. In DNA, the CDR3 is TGTGCCAGCAGAATACGTTGGGCGTTGAACACTGAAGCTTTCTTT.

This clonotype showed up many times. Here the CDR3 DNA reads TGTGCCAGCAACAGGGAAAGCAATCAGCCCCAGCATTTT. It is translated as CASNRESNQPQHF. This chain links TRBV28 with TRBJ1-5, with D possibly matching TRBD1 (6 bases). Germline CDR1 MDHEN, CDR2 SYDVKM. The CDR3 extends over 13 amino acids. Trimming left V 7 bases short and J 1 base short, with 8 bases between.

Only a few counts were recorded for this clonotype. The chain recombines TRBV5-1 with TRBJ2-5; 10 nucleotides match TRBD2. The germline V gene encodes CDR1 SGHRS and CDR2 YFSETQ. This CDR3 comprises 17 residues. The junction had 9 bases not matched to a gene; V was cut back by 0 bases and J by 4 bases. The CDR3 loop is CASSLGSAIAGGETQYF. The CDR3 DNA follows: TGCGCCAGCAGCTTGGGTAGTGCTATAGCGGGAGGAGAGACCCAGTACTTC.

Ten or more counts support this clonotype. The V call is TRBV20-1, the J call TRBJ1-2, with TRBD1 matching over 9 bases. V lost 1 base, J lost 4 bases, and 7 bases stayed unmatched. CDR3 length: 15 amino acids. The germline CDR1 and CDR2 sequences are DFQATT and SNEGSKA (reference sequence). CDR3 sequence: CSARGDRAESYGYTF. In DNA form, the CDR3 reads TGCAGTGCTAGAGGGGACAGGGCCGAATCCTATGGCTACACCTTC.

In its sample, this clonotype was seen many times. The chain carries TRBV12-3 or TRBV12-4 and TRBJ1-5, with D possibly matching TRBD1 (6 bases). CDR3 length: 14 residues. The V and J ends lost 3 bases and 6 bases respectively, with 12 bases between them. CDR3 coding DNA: TGTGCCAGCAGTTTTAGCAGGGGACGTCAGCCCCAGCATTTT. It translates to CASSFSRGRQPQHF.